These T cell receptor beta chains were read from a single sample in a study of blood T cell repertoires in COVID-19. TCRdb's table, derived via immunoSEQ multiplex PCR, lists solely in-frame clones and lacks some. The sample has approximately 290,000 clones, approximately 90% seen once. Specimen: PBMCs or T cells enriched from blood (not recorded which). The receptors were gathered from a woman aged 30 to 39 who had recovered from COVID-19. The CDR3 runs from the conserved cysteine through the conserved F or W. The order of the fields is clone size, V gene, CDR3 length, CDR3 protein. Expanded clones are given a class, and other clones once, few, many or no size at all.

size: -
V: TRBV28
length: 17
CDR3: CASSSPGTGAPNYGYTF

size: -
V: TRBV6-2/TRBV6-3
length: 12
CDR3: CASSLGPYGYTF

size: -
V: TRBV7-8
length: 15
CDR3: CASSLARGNSYEQYF

size: -
V: TRBV13
length: 17
CDR3: CASSLGRTSGSYDTQYF

size: -
V: TRBV19
length: 16
CDR3: CASSSPSSASYNEQFF

size: -
V: TRBV30
length: 14
CDR3: CAWKGTGMQETQYF

size: -
V: TRBV29-1
length: 10
CDR3: CSVAAQTQYF

size: -
V: TRBV5-4
length: 15
CDR3: CASSGAGSGIYEQYF

size: once
V: TRBV30
length: 16
CDR3: CAWSRGLAGNSYEQYF

size: -
V: TRBV30
length: 12
CDR3: CAYRGLPYEQYF

size: once
V: TRBV11-3
length: 15
CDR3: CASSLDMTGETELFF

size: -
V: TRBV27
length: 14
CDR3: CASSFHSPNYGYTF

size: -
V: TRBV10-3
length: 14
CDR3: CAISEPETNNEQFF

size: -
V: TRBV27
length: 16
CDR3: CASSAKLAGNTDTQYF

size: -
V: TRBV5-1
length: 15
CDR3: CASSLGTSGTDTQYF

size: -
V: TRBV28
length: 13
CDR3: CASMQTNTGELFF

size: -
V: TRBV28
length: 14
CDR3: CASEIAGGNARQYF

size: -
V: TRBV4-2
length: 16
CDR3: CASSQDSQQGSYEQYF

size: -
V: TRBV7-6
length: 16
CDR3: CASSFPQSAGQETQYF

size: -
V: TRBV10-3
length: 12
CDR3: CAISDFDSPLHF

size: -
V: TRBV9
length: 15
CDR3: CASSSLAGVYNEQFF

size: -
V: TRBV7-6
length: 16
CDR3: CASSLASGSSTDTQYF

size: -
V: TRBV24-1
length: 13
CDR3: CATSLDRPNEQFF

size: -
V: TRBV5-6
length: 13
CDR3: CASSPWAASPLHF

size: few
V: TRBV7-2
length: 15
CDR3: CASSLTAGLAYEQYF

size: -
V: TRBV5-5
length: 18
CDR3: CASSRSLLAGTNTGELFF

size: -
V: TRBV7-2
length: 18
CDR3: CASSLFGLLGTGDYEQYF

size: -
V: TRBV9
length: 16
CDR3: CASSGGQGQLQETQYF

size: -
V: TRBV4-1
length: 16
CDR3: CASSHLASGGADTQYF

size: -
V: TRBV27
length: 14
CDR3: CASNVDRGNTEAFF

size: -
V: TRBV7-2
length: 15
CDR3: CASSLEGGVYNEQFF

size: -
V: TRBV9
length: 15
CDR3: CASSVGGFSYNEQFF

size: -
V: TRBV29-1
length: 16
CDR3: CSVVGLGLANTGELFF

size: -
V: TRBV6-6
length: 15
CDR3: CASSGTSGRANEQFF

size: few
V: TRBV4-1
length: 15
CDR3: CASSQTGTGDEKLFF

size: once
V: TRBV24-1
length: 15
CDR3: CATSERQGARETQYF

size: -
V: TRBV7-8
length: 15
CDR3: CASSFRGSNTGELFF

size: -
V: TRBV9
length: 16
CDR3: CASSLGQGIAKNIQYF

size: -
V: TRBV5-1
length: 13
CDR3: CASSLASGETQYF

size: -
V: TRBV10-1
length: 15
CDR3: CASSESALNTGELFF

size: once
V: TRBV7-6
length: 15
CDR3: CASSQYGTGKDEQYF

size: -
V: TRBV11-1
length: 15
CDR3: CASSLGATGANVLTF

size: -
V: TRBV5-8
length: 14
CDR3: CASSPEGGREVQFF

size: -
V: TRBV25-1
length: 14
CDR3: CASSDLDKHHEQYF

size: -
V: TRBV7-9
length: 16
CDR3: CASSRKWGETNYEQYF

size: -
V: TRBV2
length: 13
CDR3: CAARVTGWEEAFF

size: -
V: TRBV9
length: 17
CDR3: CASSPRPKTGGNQPQHF

size: -
V: TRBV28
length: 16
CDR3: CASASSGLPGNNEQFF

size: -
V: TRBV7-9
length: 16
CDR3: CASSPTAGTGVLEQYF

size: -
V: TRBV27
length: 15
CDR3: CASSILPGQGLGYTF

size: -
V: TRBV18
length: 15
CDR3: CASSDNRFSGNTIYF

size: few
V: TRBV10-1
length: 15
CDR3: CASSVGLGGYNEQFF

size: once
V: TRBV27
length: 13
CDR3: CASSRDRGNTIYF

size: -
V: TRBV13
length: 13
CDR3: CASSLDSSYEQYF

size: once
V: TRBV28
length: 16
CDR3: CASSPTPDFIVYEQYF

size: -
V: TRBV6-2/TRBV6-3
length: 17
CDR3: CASSSRRRTGLLYEQYF

size: few
V: TRBV3-1/TRBV3-2
length: 16
CDR3: CASSQDLGQGTDTQYF

size: -
V: TRBV24-1
length: 15
CDR3: CATSENSPVQETQYF

size: once
V: TRBV4-1
length: 16
CDR3: CASSQEPGLSYNEQFF

size: -
V: TRBV5-1
length: 16
CDR3: CASSLEGGRAIRELFF